This is a list of T cell receptor beta chains from one sample in a study of T cell responses to AZD1222 COVID-19 vaccine. Sequenced by immunoSEQ multiplex PCR; TCRdb stores in-frame clones only, minus some. The profile shows about 120,000 clones, approximately 88% of them singletons. The sequencing here drew on peripheral blood, taken on day 0 of AZD1222 vaccination. All receptors derive from an adult in good health. CDR3s include the opening cysteine and the closing phenylalanine or tryptophan. The order of the fields is CDR3 DNA, CDR3 protein, CDR3 length, J gene, clone size, D gene, V gene. A D gene is named only where the DNA matches it firmly. Part of the rows lack a size; the others show once, few, many or a class for expanded clones.

TGTGCCAGCAGTAACAGGGAAATTAGCACAGATACGCAGTATTTT	CASSNREISTDTQYF	15	TRBJ2-3	once	NA	TRBV6-5
TGTGCCAGTAGTCCCGGGGCCAACGTCCTGACTTTC	CASSPGANVLTF	12	TRBJ2-6	once	NA	TRBV19
TGTGCCAGCAGTGAACAGGGGGGCAATGAGCAGTTCTTC	CASSEQGGNEQFF	13	TRBJ2-1	few	NA	TRBV6-1
TGTGCCAGCAGCTACAGGAGGGGCTACACCTTC	CASSYRRGYTF	11	TRBJ1-2	NA	NA	TRBV28
TGCGCCGGCAGTAACGGACAGCTGACAACTAATGAAAAACTGTTTTTT	CAGSNGQLTTNEKLFF	16	TRBJ1-4	NA	NA	TRBV5-1
TGTGCCAGCACCGCAGGGTCCCCTGGGGCCAACGTCCTGACTTTC	CASTAGSPGANVLTF	15	TRBJ2-6	NA	NA	TRBV6-5
TGTGCCACCAGTGATTTGTATCAGGGAAGGGATACGCAGTATTTT	CATSDLYQGRDTQYF	15	TRBJ2-3	NA	NA	TRBV24-1
TGCGCCAGCAGCTTGTCGGGCGACAGCGGGACTGAAGCTTTCTTT	CASSLSGDSGTEAFF	15	TRBJ1-1	NA	NA	TRBV5-1
TGCGCCAGTACGAACCTCATCGGCGACACAGATACGCAGTATTTT	CASTNLIGDTDTQYF	15	TRBJ2-3	NA	NA	TRBV10-1
TGTGCCAGCAGCCCCGGGTCCATCGGGGGAGAGACCCAGTACTTC	CASSPGSIGGETQYF	15	TRBJ2-5	NA	NA	TRBV7-3
TGTGCCAGCAGCAAAATGGGACAAGAGAATTCACCCCTCCACTTT	CASSKMGQENSPLHF	15	TRBJ1-6	NA	NA	TRBV3-1/TRBV3-2
TGTGCCAGCTCGGCAGGGAACACCGGGGAGCTGTTTTTT	CASSAGNTGELFF	13	TRBJ2-2	NA	NA	TRBV18
TGTGTAGAGCGGGGGGACAATGAGCAGTTCTTC	CVERGDNEQFF	11	TRBJ2-1	NA	TRBD2	TRBV7-6
TGTGCCAGCAGCCAAGGCTGGGACAGGGCCCAGTACTTC	CASSQGWDRAQYF	13	TRBJ2-7	NA	TRBD1	TRBV14
TGTGCCAGCTCACTCGGACGGATAGATAATTCACCCCTCCACTTT	CASSLGRIDNSPLHF	15	TRBJ1-6	NA	NA	TRBV18
TGTGCCAGCAGCTTGCCCCCTGCCAGGACGAATGAAAAACTGTTTTTT	CASSLPPARTNEKLFF	16	TRBJ1-4	NA	NA	TRBV5-8
TGCGCCAGCAGCTTGTCCAGCGGCCAAGAGACCCAGTACTTC	CASSLSSGQETQYF	14	TRBJ2-5	NA	NA	TRBV5-1
TGTGCCAGCAGCCCCTGGCAATCCGTTAGCACAGATACGCAGTATTTT	CASSPWQSVSTDTQYF	16	TRBJ2-3	NA	NA	TRBV9
TGTGCCTGGAATCGACTAGCGGCCGGGGAGCTGTTTTTT	CAWNRLAAGELFF	13	TRBJ2-2	NA	TRBD2	TRBV30
TGTGCCAGCAGCCCTCAGGACAGGGACTACTCCTACGAGCAGTACTTC	CASSPQDRDYSYEQYF	16	TRBJ2-7	NA	NA	TRBV7-2
TGTGCCAGCAGTGAAGCGGGCTCCCGGGGTGAAAAACTGTTTTTT	CASSEAGSRGEKLFF	15	TRBJ1-4	NA	NA	TRBV2
TGTGCCAGCAGCCCCCGGGACGGGTACTACGAGCAGTACTTC	CASSPRDGYYEQYF	14	TRBJ2-7	NA	NA	TRBV3-1/TRBV3-2
TGTGCCACCAGTGACCGTACTAGCGCGACGTTCTTC	CATSDRTSATFF	12	TRBJ2-1	once	TRBD2	TRBV24-1
TGTGCCAGCAGCCCGGGGAGGCTACCCCCGGGACAGGGGGTTGAAAAACTGTTTTTT	CASSPGRLPPGQGVEKLFF	19	TRBJ1-4	NA	TRBD1	TRBV11-2
TGTGCCAGCAGTTTAGGCCCGGCCCGACTTCAGTACTTC	CASSLGPARLQYF	13	TRBJ2-4	NA	NA	TRBV12-3/TRBV12-4
TGTGCCAGCAGGGCGGGACATATGAACACTGAAGCTTTCTTT	CASRAGHMNTEAFF	14	TRBJ1-1	once	NA	TRBV6-5
TGTGCCAGCAGCCAAGTTCCCGCCGGGGGATCACCCCTCCACTTT	CASSQVPAGGSPLHF	15	TRBJ1-6	NA	NA	TRBV3-1/TRBV3-2
TGTGCCAGCAACAGTTTGAGGGCCTACAATGAGCAGTTCTTC	CASNSLRAYNEQFF	14	TRBJ2-1	NA	NA	TRBV7-9
TGTGCCGCCCTTAACAGGGGCGGCTATGGCTACACCTTC	CAALNRGGYGYTF	13	TRBJ1-2	NA	TRBD1	TRBV24-1
TGTGCCACCAGCAGTCGGACAGTCGACTCTGGAAACACCATATATTTT	CATSSRTVDSGNTIYF	16	TRBJ1-3	few	NA	TRBV15
TGTGCCACCAGGTCCGGGGGGGCCTACAATGAGCAGTTCTTC	CATRSGGAYNEQFF	14	TRBJ2-1	NA	TRBD2	TRBV24-1
TGTGCCAGCAGTGGTGGACCCCCGAACACCGGGGAGCTGTTTTTT	CASSGGPPNTGELFF	15	TRBJ2-2	few	NA	TRBV6-2/TRBV6-3
TGTGCCAGTAAATTCGGTCGACAGGACTCCTACAATGAGCAGTTCTTC	CASKFGRQDSYNEQFF	16	TRBJ2-1	NA	NA	TRBV19